This T cell receptor (beta chain) was recovered during a study of blood T cell repertoires in COVID-19 (dated by TCRdb to the early 2020s). The study in broad terms: The collaborator samples originated in the United States, Italy and Spain and spanned the acute and convalescent phases of COVID-19. The prospective study material was composed of cDNA or gDNA derived from T cells, B-cell-depleted T cells, or PBMCs. The dataset comprised deeply sampled blood TCRbeta repertoires from subjects exposed to, actively infected with, or recovered from COVID-19. HLA class I and class II types, where available, came from metadata supplied by the sample provider rather than from assay-based typing. Samples were obtained from the ongoing ImmuneRACE study (first 160 participants) and from about 1,300 subjects provided by 6 global collaborators. The repertoires were released in a freely available public database meant as a resource for research on the immune response to SARS-CoV-2. A de-identified subject ID, COVID-19 status, age in years and sex were almost always included in the sample metadata. Study-wide conclusions, independent of this receptor: The amount of clinical and demographic metadata varied by source and participant and was provided uncurated.

Each collaborating institution followed its own protocols to collect whole blood in K2EDTA tubes. For TCRbeta analysis, collaborators shipped samples as frozen whole blood, isolated PBMCs, or DNA extracted from either of those sample types. The germline V and J ends show losses of 3 bases and 0 bases respectively, and no gene match explains 3 bases of the junction. The germline V gene specifies SNHLY as CDR1 and FYNNEI as CDR2. Inclusive of the bounding cysteine and phenylalanine, the CDR3 is 15 residues long. The DNA shown is the 45-base CDR3, in frame from base 1. A note on this clone: The antigen this receptor binds is unknown. One base away there is no much larger clone; base qualities are not given.

TCRbeta CDR3 regions were amplified from genomic DNA using the immunoSEQ Assay, a bias-controlled multiplex PCR. The original pipeline was this. The number of nucleated cells in each sample was estimated by amplification of reference gene primers within the assay. Sequence reads were collapsed and filtered to measure the absolute abundance of every unique TCRbeta CDR3 rearrangement. Productive Simpson clonality was computed per sample as the square root of Simpson's diversity index over productive rearrangements. TCRdb stores this immuneACCESS table with in-frame sequences only. Part of the clones is absent; in the studies checked, under half of the shortfall reflects unresolved V genes, and no reason is known for the rest. For V, J and clone size, that table is used; D and trimming come from the DNA. The sample includes some 260,000 clones, with approximately 82% observed a single time. Clones ranked in the top ten supply about 5.3% of the sample.

The TCR originated in an elderly woman with active or convalescent COVID-19. The chain couples TRBV2 to TRBJ1-2; the central 8 bases match TRBD1. The source material was peripheral blood. The bases are TGTGCCAGCAGTGACCGGACAGGGACTAACTATGGCTACACCTTC. Its protein is CASSDRTGTNYGYTF.